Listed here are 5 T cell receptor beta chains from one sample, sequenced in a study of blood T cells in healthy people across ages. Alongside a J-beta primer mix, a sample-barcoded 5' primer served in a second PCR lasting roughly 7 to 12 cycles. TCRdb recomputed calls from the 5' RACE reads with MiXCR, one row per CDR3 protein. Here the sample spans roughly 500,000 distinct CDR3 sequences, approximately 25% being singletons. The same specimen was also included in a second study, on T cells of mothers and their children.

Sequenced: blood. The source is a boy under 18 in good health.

The DNA of the CDR3 is TGTGCCAGCAGCCCTGGAAGGGGTTCTGTCTTATCAGATACGCAGTATTTT. Translating gives CASSPGRGSVLSDTQYF. This chain links TRBV7-2 with TRBJ2-3; maybe TRBD1 (5 bases). V lost 5 bases to trimming and J lost 4 bases, with 22 bases between them. The CDR3 is 17 residues long. Germline assignment: CDR1 SGHTA and CDR2 FQGNSA. Full variable domain (missing parts from reference TRBV7-2 and TRBJ2-3): GAGVSQSPSNKVTEKGKDVELRCDPISGHTALYWYRQSLGQGLEFLIYFQGNSAPDKSGLPSDRFSAERTGGSVSTLTIQRTQQEDSAVYLCASSPGRGSVLSDTQYFGPGTRLTVL.

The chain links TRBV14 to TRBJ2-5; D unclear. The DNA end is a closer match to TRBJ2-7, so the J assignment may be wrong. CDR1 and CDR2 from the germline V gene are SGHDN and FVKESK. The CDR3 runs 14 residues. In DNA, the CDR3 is TGTGCCAGCAGCCAACGACATGGCGGCTACGAGCAGTACTTC. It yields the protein CASSQRHGGYEQYF.

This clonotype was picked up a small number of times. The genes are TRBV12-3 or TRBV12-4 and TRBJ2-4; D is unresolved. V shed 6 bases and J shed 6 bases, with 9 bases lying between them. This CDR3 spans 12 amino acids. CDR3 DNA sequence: TGTGCCAGCAGCCCCACCTTAAACATTCAGTACTTC. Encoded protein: CASSPTLNIQYF.

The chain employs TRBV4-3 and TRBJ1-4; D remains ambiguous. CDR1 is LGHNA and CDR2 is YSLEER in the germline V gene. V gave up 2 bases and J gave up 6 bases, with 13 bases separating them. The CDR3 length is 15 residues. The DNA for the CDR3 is TGCGCCAGCAGCCAATACGGAAAGGGTTATGAAAAACTGTTTTTT. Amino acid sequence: CASSQYGKGYEKLFF.

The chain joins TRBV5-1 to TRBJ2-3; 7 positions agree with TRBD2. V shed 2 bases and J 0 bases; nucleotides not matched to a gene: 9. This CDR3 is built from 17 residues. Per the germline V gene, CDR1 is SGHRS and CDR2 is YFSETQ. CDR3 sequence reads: CASSLRASGPSTDTQYF. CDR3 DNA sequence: TGCGCCAGCAGCTTAAGGGCTAGCGGTCCTAGCACAGATACGCAGTATTTT.